This T cell receptor (beta chain) was captured in a study of CD8+CD57+ T cells in acquired aplastic anemia. Across the study: The DNA of sorted CD4+ and CD8+ cells averaged around 3 ug. Findings and limits, study-wide: The number of CD8+ CDR3 sequences shared by patients and controls was twenty-nine. Patients and healthy controls showed no significant CD8+ Simpson's diversity difference.

The table lists this clonotype with many counts. Its target is not known. The V end was cut by 5 bases, the J end by 8 bases, with 13 bases between. Germline V gene lookup returns CDR1 SGDLS and CDR2 YYNGEE. The CDR3 has 12 amino acids. All patients picked for sequencing had shown, by flow cytometry, an expansion of CD8+CD57+ cells. The use of genomic DNA as template underpinned the TCR beta VDJ and CDR3 profiling. TCRdb recomputed calls from the reads with MiXCR, one row per CDR3 protein. The sample has just over 450,000 distinct CDR3 sequences, approximately 32% seen once; the top ten hold 0.75% to 0.95%.

This clonotype was obtained from a human donor with aplastic anemia. Sequencing was performed on sorted CD4+, CD8+, or CD8+CD57+ T cells (not recorded which) from PBMCs. This sequence joins TRBV9 and TRBJ1-2; perhaps TRBD1 as D (6 bases). The CDR3 protein is CASSATTGGYTF. CDR3 nucleotides: TGTGCCAGCAGTGCCACTACAGGGGGCTACACCTTC.